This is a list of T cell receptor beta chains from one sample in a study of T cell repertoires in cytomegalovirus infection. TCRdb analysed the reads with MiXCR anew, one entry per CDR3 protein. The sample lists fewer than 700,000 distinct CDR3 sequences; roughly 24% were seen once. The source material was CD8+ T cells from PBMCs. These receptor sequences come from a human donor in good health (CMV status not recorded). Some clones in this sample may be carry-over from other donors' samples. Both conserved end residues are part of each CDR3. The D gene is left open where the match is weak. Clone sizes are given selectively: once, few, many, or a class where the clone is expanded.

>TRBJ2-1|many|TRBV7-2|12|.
TGTGGGACGCAGAGCTCCTACAATGAGCAGTTCTTC
CGTQSSYNEQFF
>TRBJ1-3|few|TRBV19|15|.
TGTGCCAGTAGTACCCCCTTCGAAAATGGAAACACCATATATTTT
CASSTPFENGNTIYF
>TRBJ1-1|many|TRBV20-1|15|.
TGCAGTGCTAGAGAATTGGGGCTCCTGAACACTGAAGCTTTCTTT
CSARELGLLNTEAFF
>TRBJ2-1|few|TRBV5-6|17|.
TGTGCCAGCAGCTTGGATCCTCGACCGAGCTCCTACAATGAGCAGTTCTTC
CASSLDPRPSSYNEQFF
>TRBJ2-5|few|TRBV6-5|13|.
TGTGCCAGCAGTTACTCGGGGCCAGAGACCCAGTACTTC
CASSYSGPETQYF
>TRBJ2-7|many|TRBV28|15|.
TGTGCCAGCAGTTTAGGGGACATGAGCTCCTACGAGCAGTACTTC
CASSLGDMSSYEQYF
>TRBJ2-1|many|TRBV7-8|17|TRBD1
TGTGCCAGCAGCTTACCCCGGGGACAGGGGGCCGGTAATGAGCAGTTCTTC
CASSLPRGQGAGNEQFF
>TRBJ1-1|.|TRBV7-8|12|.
TGTGCCAGCAGCCGGGGGGGGGCAGAGGCTTTCTTT
CASSRGGAEAFF
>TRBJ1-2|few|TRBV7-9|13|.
TGTGCCAGCAGCTTACCGTCTTTAAGCGGCTACACCTTC
CASSLPSLSGYTF
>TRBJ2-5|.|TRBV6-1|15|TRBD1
TGTGCCAGCAGTCAAACCGGGACAGGGGATGAGACCCAGTACTTC
CASSQTGTGDETQYF
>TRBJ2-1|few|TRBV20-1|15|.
TGCAGTGCTAGAGGAGCCGCGCACTGGGGGTGGGAGCAGTTCTTC
CSARGAAHWGWEQFF
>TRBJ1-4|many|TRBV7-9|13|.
TGTGCCAGCAGCTTGGGGGGTCATGAAAAACTGTTTTTT
CASSLGGHEKLFF
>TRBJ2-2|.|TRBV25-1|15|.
TGTGCCAGCAGTGAATATATCCAAGACACCGGGGAGCTGTTTTTT
CASSEYIQDTGELFF
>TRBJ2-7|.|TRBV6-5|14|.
TGTGCCAGCAGTTACTCGGGACGGGCCTACGAGCAGTACTTC
CASSYSGRAYEQYF
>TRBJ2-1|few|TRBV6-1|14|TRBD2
TGTGCCAGCAGTCTAGCGGGGTTTTACAATGAGCAGTTCTTC
CASSLAGFYNEQFF
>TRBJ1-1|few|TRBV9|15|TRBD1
TGTGCCAGCAGCGTCTTGGGACAGGGAGACACTGAAGCTTTCTTT
CASSVLGQGDTEAFF
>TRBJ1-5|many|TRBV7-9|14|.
TGTGCCAGCGTTAACGGGGGGAGCAATCAGCCCCAGCATTTT
CASVNGGSNQPQHF
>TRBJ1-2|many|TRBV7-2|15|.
TGTGCCAGCAGTAAAACAGCGTCACCTAACTATGGCTACACCTTC
CASSKTASPNYGYTF
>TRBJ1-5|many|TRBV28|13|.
TGTGCCAGCAGTTCCCTCGGGACTCAGCCCCAGCATTTT
CASSSLGTQPQHF
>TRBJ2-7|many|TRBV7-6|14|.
TGTGCCAGCAGCTCCTCCGGGACAAGCTACGAGCAGTACTTC
CASSSSGTSYEQYF
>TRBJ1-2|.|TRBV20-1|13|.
TGCAGTGCTAGAGATCTGGACCTGGGAGGCTACACCTTC
CSARDLDLGGYTF
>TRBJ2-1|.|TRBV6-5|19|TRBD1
TGTGCCAGCAGTTACTCCTCGTACTCCGGGACAGGGAGGAACAATGAGCAGTTCTTC
CASSYSSYSGTGRNNEQFF
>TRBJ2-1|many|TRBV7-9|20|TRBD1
TGTGCCAGCAACGATCTCAAGGGGGACAGGTCCCTTACCTTCTACAATGAGCAGTTCTTC
CASNDLKGDRSLTFYNEQFF
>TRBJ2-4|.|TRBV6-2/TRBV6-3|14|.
TGTGCCAGCAGTTTTGGGGGAATCGGCAACATTCAGTACTTC
CASSFGGIGNIQYF
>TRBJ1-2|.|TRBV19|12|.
TGTGCCACCCCGTCCGTCCGGGGTGGCTACACCTTC
CATPSVRGGYTF
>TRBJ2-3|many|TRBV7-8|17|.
TGTGCCAGCAGCTTAGGGTGGGCCCCGGGGATCACAGATACGCAGTATTTT
CASSLGWAPGITDTQYF
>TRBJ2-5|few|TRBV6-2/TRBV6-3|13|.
TGTGCCAGCAGTCCATATCGGATGGAGACCCAGTACTTC
CASSPYRMETQYF
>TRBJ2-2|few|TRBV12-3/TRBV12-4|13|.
TGTGCCAGCAGTTTAAGCCCTGAAAGGGAGCTGTTTTTT
CASSLSPERELFF
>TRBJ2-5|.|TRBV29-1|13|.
TGCAGCGTTGAGAAGGCAGGGGAAGAGACCCAGTACTTC
CSVEKAGEETQYF
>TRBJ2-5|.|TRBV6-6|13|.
TGTGCCAACATCCCTGAGGCTCGAGAGACCCAGTACTTC
CANIPEARETQYF
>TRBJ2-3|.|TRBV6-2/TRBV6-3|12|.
TGTGCCAGCAGTATGCTCACAGATACGCAGTATTTT
CASSMLTDTQYF
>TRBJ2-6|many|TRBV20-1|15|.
TGCAGTGCTAGAGATCTGAGCTCTGGGGCCAACGTCCTGACTTTC
CSARDLSSGANVLTF
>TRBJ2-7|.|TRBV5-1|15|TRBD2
TGCGCCAGCAGCGCTGGAATAGCGGGGAAATACGAGCAGTACTTC
CASSAGIAGKYEQYF
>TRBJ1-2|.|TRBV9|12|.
TGTGCCAGCAGCGACGGGGATGATGGCTACACCTTC
CASSDGDDGYTF
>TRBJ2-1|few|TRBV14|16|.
TGTGCCAGCAGCCCGGGACATTTTAATCCCTACAATGAGCAGTTCTTC
CASSPGHFNPYNEQFF
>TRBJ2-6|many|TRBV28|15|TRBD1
TGTGCCAGCAGCAACAGGGGGCCTGGGGCCAACGTCCTGACTTTC
CASSNRGPGANVLTF
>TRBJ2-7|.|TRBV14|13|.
TGTGCCAGCAGCCAGAGGTGGGCCTACGAGCAGTACTTC
CASSQRWAYEQYF
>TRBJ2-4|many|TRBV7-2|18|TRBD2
TGTGCCAGCAGCTACGGAGCTGGGGGAGGGCTAGCCAAAAACATTCAGTACTTC
CASSYGAGGGLAKNIQYF
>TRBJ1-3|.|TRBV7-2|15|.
TGTGCCAGCAGCCTGACAGATTCCTCTGGAAACACCATATATTTT
CASSLTDSSGNTIYF
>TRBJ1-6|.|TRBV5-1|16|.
TGCGCCAGCAGCTTTAACACCGGGACCACTGATTCACCCCTCCACTTT
CASSFNTGTTDSPLHF
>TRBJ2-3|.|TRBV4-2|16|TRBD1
TGTGCCAGCAGCCAAGATCCCGGACAGGGGGCAGATACGCAGTATTTT
CASSQDPGQGADTQYF
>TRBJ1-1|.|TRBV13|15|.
TGTGCCAGCTCAAGCGGGGGGGAGCTGCTGATAGAAGCTTTCTTT
CASSSGGELLIEAFF
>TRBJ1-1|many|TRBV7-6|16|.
TGTGCCAGCAGCTCTCCAAGGGGGGAAACGAACACTGAAGCTTTCTTT
CASSSPRGETNTEAFF
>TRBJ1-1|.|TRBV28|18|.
TGTGCCAGCAGTCTCCCTGATGGAAGGGCTCGGGGGAACACTGAAGCTTTCTTT
CASSLPDGRARGNTEAFF
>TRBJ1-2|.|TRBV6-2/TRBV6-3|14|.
TGTGCCAGCAGTTACGACAGACGGAACTATGGCTACACCTTC
CASSYDRRNYGYTF
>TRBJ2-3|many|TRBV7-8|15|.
TGTGCCAGCAGCGCCTTGACAGCCGGCACAGATACGCAGTATTTT
CASSALTAGTDTQYF
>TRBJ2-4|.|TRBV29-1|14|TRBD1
TGCAGCGTTGATCTAGGACAGGGGGCCTACATTCAGTACTTC
CSVDLGQGAYIQYF
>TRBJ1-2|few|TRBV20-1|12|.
TGCAGTGCTAGAGCCCAGCGTGGTGGCTACACCTTC
CSARAQRGGYTF
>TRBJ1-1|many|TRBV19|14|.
TGTGCCAGTAGCCCGGCAGGACGGGACACTGAAGCTTTCTTT
CASSPAGRDTEAFF
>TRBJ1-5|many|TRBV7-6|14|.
TGTGCCAGCAGCTTGGGGGACGGTGATCAGCCCCAGCATTTT
CASSLGDGDQPQHF
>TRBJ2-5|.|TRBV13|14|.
TGTGCCAGCAGCGCTCCGGGACTTCGAGAGACCCAGTACTTC
CASSAPGLRETQYF
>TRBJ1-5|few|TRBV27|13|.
TGTGCCAGCAATTCAGGGTTCGGGCAGCCCCAGCATTTT
CASNSGFGQPQHF
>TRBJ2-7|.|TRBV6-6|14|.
TGTGCCAGCAGTTACGGCACCTACCCCTACGAGCAGTACTTC
CASSYGTYPYEQYF
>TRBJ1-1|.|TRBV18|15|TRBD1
TGTGCCAGCTCACCAAAGGGACAGGGAAACACTGAAGCTTTCTTT
CASSPKGQGNTEAFF